These T cell receptor beta chains were read from a single sample in a study of blood T cells in healthy people across ages. TCRdb re-called the 5' RACE reads with MiXCR, one entry per CDR3 protein. The data contain around 990,000 distinct CDR3 sequences, 35% to 45% of them singletons. Material for sequencing was blood. Receptors originate from a man between 18 and 29 years old in good health. The CDR3 runs from the conserved cysteine through the conserved F or W. A D gene is named only where the DNA matches it firmly. Clone size, where shown, is once, few, many, or a class for clones that have expanded.

D,V,J,size,CDR3,DNA
-,TRBV20-1,TRBJ2-2,-,CSARRGGAAGELFF,TGCAGTGCTAGAAGGGGGGGGGCTGCCGGGGAGCTGTTTTTT
-,TRBV4-1,TRBJ1-2,few,CASSQQTGQNYGYTF,TGCGCCAGCAGCCAGCAAACCGGACAGAACTATGGCTACACCTTC
TRBD2,TRBV20-1,TRBJ2-3,many,CSARATSGDTQYF,TGCAGTGCTAGGGCGACTAGCGGAGATACGCAGTATTTT
-,TRBV7-2,TRBJ2-7,-,CASSPGLPLYEQYF,TGTGCCAGCAGCCCCGGACTTCCCTTGTACGAGCAGTACTTC
-,TRBV7-9,TRBJ2-4,once,CASSLSDVAKNIQYF,TGTGCCAGCAGCTTATCTGATGTAGCCAAAAACATTCAGTACTTC
-,TRBV12-3/TRBV12-4,TRBJ1-5,-,CASTQGGDQPQHF,TGTGCCAGCACCCAAGGCGGAGATCAGCCCCAGCATTTT
TRBD2,TRBV4-1,TRBJ2-3,-,CASSRGLAGAIGTDTQYF,TGCGCCAGCAGCCGGGGACTAGCGGGGGCAATCGGCACAGATACGCAGTATTTT
-,TRBV10-3,TRBJ1-4,many,CAISPMKTNEKLFF,TGTGCCATCAGTCCAATGAAGACTAATGAAAAACTGTTTTTT
TRBD2,TRBV29-1,TRBJ2-1,few,CSERLAGGLTQFF,TGCAGCGAACGACTAGCGGGGGGGCTTACGCAGTTCTTC
-,TRBV7-2,TRBJ1-5,few,CASNEGSNQPQHF,TGTGCCAGCAACGAGGGTAGCAATCAGCCCCAGCATTTT
TRBD1,TRBV12-3/TRBV12-4,TRBJ1-1,few,CASRLGQIGMNTEAFF,TGTGCCAGCAGATTGGGACAGATAGGGATGAACACTGAAGCTTTCTTT
TRBD2,TRBV20-1,TRBJ2-1,few,CSAPPGTRVDNEQFF,TGCAGTGCCCCACCCGGGACTAGAGTCGACAATGAGCAGTTCTTC
TRBD1,TRBV20-1,TRBJ1-2,few,CSANQGVVGYTF,TGCAGTGCTAACCAGGGGGTCGTCGGCTACACCTTC
-,TRBV18,TRBJ1-6,-,CASSPATENNSPLHF,TGTGCCAGCTCACCAGCGACGGAAAATAATTCACCCCTCCACTTT
-,TRBV20-1,TRBJ1-3,-,CSASDSTGNTIYF,TGCAGTGCTAGTGACAGTACTGGAAACACCATATATTTT
TRBD1,TRBV10-2,TRBJ2-3,-,CASSESRGQTTDTQYF,TGCGCCAGCAGTGAGTCAAGGGGACAGACCACAGATACGCAGTATTTT
-,TRBV3-1,TRBJ1-4,-,CASSQRQTNEKLFF,TGTGCCAGCAGCCAAAGACAGACTAATGAAAAACTGTTTTTT
-,TRBV2,TRBJ2-7,few,CASNLRTVSYEQYF,TGTGCCAGCAACTTAAGGACAGTCTCCTACGAGCAGTACTTC
TRBD1,TRBV29-1,TRBJ2-7,many,CSVEGVPGTGEKEYEQYF,TGCAGCGTTGAAGGGGTCCCCGGGACAGGGGAAAAGGAATACGAGCAGTACTTC
-,TRBV27,TRBJ1-2,-,CASSPRGQHYGYTF,TGTGCCAGCAGTCCCCGTGGACAGCACTATGGCTACACCTTC
-,TRBV5-1,TRBJ1-2,-,CASSLETATGGYTF,TGCGCCAGCAGCTTAGAGACGGCGACGGGAGGCTACACCTTC
-,TRBV12-3/TRBV12-4,TRBJ1-1,few,CASRWTGMNTEAFF,TGTGCCAGCAGATGGACGGGCATGAACACTGAAGCTTTCTTT
-,TRBV19,TRBJ1-1,-,CASSIRAGNTEAFF,TGTGCCAGTAGTATTCGGGCAGGGAACACTGAAGCTTTCTTT
-,TRBV7-9,TRBJ1-1,-,CASSGGQWNTEAFF,TGTGCCAGCAGCGGCGGACAGTGGAACACTGAAGCTTTCTTT
TRBD1,TRBV29-1,TRBJ2-1,-,CSVGGTGQFF,TGCAGCGTTGGCGGGACAGGGCAGTTCTTC
-,TRBV14,TRBJ2-4,-,CASSQDGGKAKNIQYF,TGTGCCAGCAGCCAAGATGGAGGGAAGGCCAAAAACATTCAGTACTTC
-,TRBV6-2/TRBV6-3,TRBJ2-7,-,CASSYLRQNYNEQYF,TGTGCCAGCAGTTACTTGCGACAAAACTACAATGAGCAGTACTTC
TRBD2,TRBV12-3/TRBV12-4,TRBJ2-1,-,CASSPRTSGGRYNEHFF,TGTGCCAGCAGTCCCCGGACTAGCGGGGGGCGTTACAATGAGCATTTCTTC
TRBD1,TRBV20-1,TRBJ1-5,few,CSARDHRGGQPQHF,TGCAGTGCTAGGGATCACAGGGGAGGTCAGCCCCAGCATTTT
-,TRBV2,TRBJ1-2,few,CASTKPGSYGYTF,TGTGCCAGCACAAAACCCGGGAGCTATGGCTACACCTTC
-,TRBV5-1,TRBJ1-1,-,CAGSLVYKGGNTEAFF,TGCGCCGGCAGCTTGGTATATAAGGGTGGGAACACTGAAGCTTTCTTT
-,TRBV4-3,TRBJ2-7,few,CASSQDEPGYEQYF,TGCGCCAGCAGCCAAGATGAACCAGGGTACGAGCAGTACTTC
-,TRBV20-1,TRBJ2-5,-,CSAIAGATQPETQYF,TGCAGTGCTATAGCCGGCGCCACCCAACCAGAGACCCAGTACTTC
-,TRBV7-2,TRBJ1-4,-,CASSRGYGDEKLFF,TGTGCCAGCAGCCGGGGATATGGCGATGAAAAACTGTTTTTT
TRBD1,TRBV19,TRBJ1-1,-,CASSTVPGQTEAFF,TGTGCCAGTAGTACCGTGCCGGGACAGACTGAAGCTTTCTTT
TRBD2,TRBV3-1,TRBJ2-7,-,CASSQNSGGGEQYF,TGTGCCAGCAGCCAAAATTCGGGAGGAGGCGAGCAGTACTTC
-,TRBV10-3,TRBJ1-2,-,CAITQPPHRGYTF,TGTGCCATCACCCAACCTCCCCATAGGGGCTACACCTTC
-,TRBV4-1,TRBJ2-7,few,CASSQVGIYEQYF,TGCGCCAGCAGCCAAGTGGGTATCTACGAGCAGTACTTC
-,TRBV11-2,TRBJ2-3,-,CASSPGGFGTDTQYF,TGTGCCAGCAGCCCGGGCGGTTTCGGCACAGATACGCAGTATTTT
TRBD1,TRBV20-1,TRBJ1-1,-,CSAILSQGEEGAFF,TGCAGTGCAATCCTATCGCAGGGGGAAGAGGGGGCTTTCTTT
TRBD1,TRBV27,TRBJ1-4,once,CASQSLTGADEKLFF,TGTGCCAGCCAGTCCTTGACAGGGGCGGATGAAAAACTGTTTTTT
-,TRBV29-1,TRBJ2-7,-,CSVWPGLVGEQYF,TGCAGCGTCTGGCCGGGTCTAGTCGGCGAGCAGTACTTC
-,TRBV7-9,TRBJ1-2,-,CASSLATGSIRGYTF,TGTGCCAGCAGCTTAGCGACAGGATCGATCCGGGGCTACACCTTC
-,TRBV4-1,TRBJ2-3,few,CASSQRGDGGSDTQYF,TGCGCCAGCAGCCAAAGAGGAGATGGCGGGTCAGATACGCAGTATTTT